These 29 T cell receptor beta chains were sequenced from one sample in a study of shared clonotypes between healthy human individuals. Generated by immunoSEQ multiplex PCR, the TCRdb table keeps only in-frame clones and is missing some. The sample has 850,000 to 1,100,000 clones; approximately 80% are singletons. Material for sequencing was memory CD4+ T cells from PBMCs. The sample's subset: CD45RA-negative fraction. Receptors were obtained from a man aged 18 to 29 in good health. Some clones in this sample may be carry-over from other donors' samples.

V usage is TRBV7-2 and J usage is TRBJ2-7; TRBD2 aligns across 8 bases. Germline V lookup: CDR1 SGHTA, CDR2 FQGNSA. The CDR3 runs to 16 residues. The junction had 12 bases not matched to a gene; V was cut back by 5 bases and J by 3 bases. CDR3 loop: CASSPSWSGSYYEQYF. CDR3 bases: TGTGCCAGCAGCCCGTCATGGAGCGGGAGCTACTACGAGCAGTACTTC.

This rearrangement joins TRBV27 to TRBJ2-1, with 12 bases lining up with TRBD1. There are 17 residues in the CDR3. Trimming removed 2 bases from V and 6 bases from J; junction bases left unmatched: 8. Germline assignment: CDR1 MNHEY and CDR2 SMNVEV (reference sequence). The CDR3 sequence: CASSLALGTGGLNEQFF. In DNA form, the CDR3 reads TGTGCCAGCAGTTTAGCCCTCGGGACAGGGGGCCTCAATGAGCAGTTCTTC.

J is TRBJ1-2 and V is TRBV28; D is ambiguous. This CDR3 has 12 residues. Per germline, CDR1 MDHEN and CDR2 SYDVKM. Trimming cost V 5 bases and J 7 bases, with 11 bases left between them. This chain's CDR3 is CASSVSVRGYTF. The CDR3 bases are TGTGCCAGCAGTGTATCCGTTCGTGGCTACACCTTC.

The DNA for the CDR3 is TGCAGCGTTCGGGGGGCCATGAACACTGAAGCTTTCTTT. This sequence encodes CSVRGAMNTEAFF. V is TRBV29-1 and J is TRBJ1-1; TRBD1 might be the D (6 bases). Germline values: CDR1 SQVTM, CDR2 ANQGSEA. Trimming pared 5 bases from V and 0 bases from J, leaving 10 bases between. This CDR3 has 13 residues.

The V and J genes are TRBV7-8 and TRBJ2-2; D is uncertain. This CDR3 has 14 residues. Trimming left V 5 bases short and J 4 bases short, with 11 bases between. In germline, CDR1 is SGHVS, CDR2 FQNEAQ. The CDR3 spells CASSIGRTTGELFF. CDR3 in DNA: TGTGCCAGCAGCATTGGACGGACCACCGGGGAGCTGTTTTTT. Drawing the rest from reference TRBV7-8 and TRBJ2-2, the complete variable domain is GAGVSQSPRYKVAKRGQDVALRCDPISGHVSLFWYQQALGQGPEFLTYFQNEAQLDKSGLPSDRFFAERPEGSVSTLKIQRTQQEDSAVYLCASSIGRTTGELFFGEGSRLTVL.

The chain recombines TRBV5-4 with TRBJ1-3; D uncertain. Germline V gene data show CDR1 as SGHNT and CDR2 as YYREEE (reference sequence). The CDR3 is 13 residues long. The V gene lost 5 bases and the J gene lost 2 bases, with 8 bases spanning the gap. The CDR3 nucleotides read TGTGCCAGCAGAGTCCAGGCTGGAAACACCATATATTTT. Encoded protein: CASRVQAGNTIYF.

The chain recombines TRBV5-1 with TRBJ2-3, with 14 positions matching TRBD2. The CDR3 totals 18 residues. The germline V gene has CDR1 SGHRS and CDR2 YFSETQ. The V gene end was trimmed by 5 bases and the J gene end by 0 bases; junction bases not matched to a gene: 8. The CDR3 region is CASSRGLAGDASTDTQYF. CDR3 bases: TGCGCCAGCAGTCGGGGACTAGCGGGAGATGCTAGCACAGATACGCAGTATTTT.

The gene calls are TRBV18 and TRBJ1-1; 10 bases line up with TRBD1. With 5 bases clipped from V and 3 bases from J, the junction kept 6 bases outside the gene matches. Germline V gene lookup returns CDR1 KGHSH and CDR2 LQKENI. The CDR3 has 15 residues. CDR3 DNA: TGTGCCAGCTCATCGACAGGGGGCGCGTACACTGAAGCTTTCTTT. Its translation: CASSSTGGAYTEAFF.

The gene calls are TRBV28 and TRBJ1-5; D might be TRBD1 (6 bases). The germline gives CDR1 MDHEN, CDR2 SYDVKM. This CDR3 region has 15 residues. V lost 9 bases and J lost 9, with 24 bases in between. The CDR3 reads CASTSGTGAQRPQHF. CDR3 DNA: TGTGCCAGTACCTCGGGGACGGGGGCACAGAGGCCCCAGCATTTT.

This chain uses TRBV2 with TRBJ2-4, with D tentatively TRBD2 (5 bases). V gave up 2 bases and J gave up 3 bases, with 8 bases separating them. Per the germline V gene, CDR1 is SNHLY and CDR2 is FYNNEI. The CDR3 loop spans 14 amino acids. This CDR3 reads CASSEQRDKNIQYF. CDR3 nucleotides: TGTGCCAGCAGTGAACAGAGGGACAAAAACATTCAGTACTTC.

The chain combines TRBV5-1 with TRBJ2-2; no firm D call. Trimming cost V 2 bases and J 2 bases, with 13 bases left between them. Germline V CDR1 and CDR2: SGHRS, YFSETQ. This CDR3 region has 16 residues. In nucleotides, the CDR3 is TGCGCCAGCAGCTTTCGGTCAGCTTTAAACACCGGGGAGCTGTTTTTT. Translation: CASSFRSALNTGELFF.

The CDR3 nucleotides read TGTGCCAGCAGTCTTGAGAGCTACGAGCAGTACTTC. This codes for CASSLESYEQYF. The J gene is TRBJ2-7, the V gene TRBV6-1; D remains ambiguous. This CDR3 spans 12 amino acids. With 5 bases removed from V and 3 bases from J, the gap between germline ends came to 8 bases. The germline V gene has CDR1 MNHNS and CDR2 SASEGT.

This chain links TRBV15 with TRBJ1-4; D is unclear. The CDR3 covers 16 residues. The germline V gene encodes CDR1 LNHNV and CDR2 YYDKDF (reference sequence). V gave up 3 bases and J gave up 5 bases, with 16 bases separating them. The CDR3 spells CATSRGNRGGNEKLFF. The CDR3 DNA follows: TGTGCCACCAGCAGGGGCAACAGAGGTGGGAATGAAAAACTGTTTTTT.

J is TRBJ1-5 and V is TRBV28; D ambiguous. V lost 3 bases to trimming and J lost 6 bases, with 9 bases between them. The CDR3 runs 13 residues. The germline V gene has CDR1 MDHEN and CDR2 SYDVKM. CDR3 in amino acids: CASSFLRVQPQHF. The CDR3 DNA reads as TGTGCCAGCAGTTTTCTAAGAGTTCAGCCCCAGCATTTT. Full variable domain (missing parts from reference TRBV28 and TRBJ1-5): DVKVTQSSRYLVKRTGEKVFLECVQDMDHENMFWYRQDPGLGLRLIYFSYDVKMKEKGDIPEGYSVSREKKERFSLILESASTNQTSMYLCASSFLRVQPQHFGDGTRLSIL.

In regard to this clone: A much larger clone differs from this one at a single base, so this may be a read error. The sample holds other DNA sequences that translate to the same CDR3. CDR3 in amino acids: CASSVEGSLGDYTF. The DNA of the CDR3 is TGTGCCAGCAGTGTAGAGGGATCGCTAGGGGACTACACCTTC. The chain is built from TRBV9 and TRBJ1-2; TRBD1 is a possible D gene (5 bases). Germline V CDR1 and CDR2: SGDLS, YYNGEE. CDR3 length equals 14 residues.

This chain joins TRBV29-1 and TRBJ2-2; TRBD1 aligns across 7 bases. The V and J ends lost 6 bases and 0 bases, in that order; junction bases with no gene match: 4. The germline gives CDR1 SQVTM, CDR2 ANQGSEA. CDR3 length: 14 residues. The CDR3 DNA reads TGCAGCGTGGGGACAGCTTCGAACACCGGGGAGCTGTTTTTT. This gives the protein CSVGTASNTGELFF.

V usage is TRBV7-9 and J usage is TRBJ2-1, with D hard to call. The CDR3 length is 14 residues. The V end lost 4 bases, the J end lost 4 bases, and 11 bases lay between the germline ends. Germline V lookup: CDR1 SEHNR, CDR2 FQNEAQ (reference sequence). CDR3 sequence reads: CASSWAVTYNEQFF. In nucleotides, the CDR3 is TGTGCCAGCAGCTGGGCTGTGACGTACAATGAGCAGTTCTTC.

The J gene is TRBJ1-2, the V gene TRBV29-1, with D possibly matching TRBD1 (5 bases). The CDR3 covers 11 residues. V was pared by 6 bases and J by 11 bases, with 16 bases between. Germline-derived CDR1 and CDR2 are SQVTM and ANQGSEA. CDR3 residues: CSVADSGGYTF. The CDR3 DNA sequence: TGCAGCGTAGCTGACAGTGGGGGTTACACCTTC.

This clone was seen only a few times. CDR3 protein: CASSLTSGISGETQYF. The CDR3 DNA reads TGTGCCAGCAGCTTAACTAGCGGGATTAGTGGGGAGACCCAGTACTTC. The rearrangement links TRBV7-6 to TRBJ2-5; TRBD2 matches at 10 bases. V was pared by 2 bases and J by 5 bases, with 8 bases of the junction left unmatched. The CDR3 length is 16 residues. Germline CDR1 and CDR2: SGHVS and FNYEAQ.

This clone was recorded many times. This chain joins TRBV7-2 and TRBJ2-3; 9 bases are a match to TRBD2. There are 19 residues in the CDR3. Germline loops: CDR1 SGHTA, CDR2 FQGNSA. J lost 1 base, V lost 0 bases, and 11 bases had no gene match. CDR3 nucleotide sequence: TGTGCCAGCAGCTTAGCGACTAGCGGAGCTTCAATCGGCACAGATACGCAGTATTTT. Protein sequence: CASSLATSGASIGTDTQYF.

The chain has TRBV9 and TRBJ1-1; no definite D call. Germline assignment: CDR1 SGDLS and CDR2 YYNGEE. V shed 0 bases and J shed 0 bases, with 9 bases lying between them. CDR3 length: 15 amino acids. This CDR3 reads CASSVGPDLNTEAFF. The DNA of the CDR3 is TGTGCCAGCAGCGTAGGTCCCGATTTGAACACTGAAGCTTTCTTT.

This clone was detected only a few times. The chain has TRBV19 and TRBJ2-1; maybe TRBD2 (5 bases). V was pared by 5 bases and J by 9 bases, with 11 bases between. This CDR3 is 12 amino acids long. Germline lookup yields CDR1 LNHDA and CDR2 SQIVND (reference sequence). CDR3 nucleotides: TGTGCCAGTAGTCCCCGCCGGGGTGAGCAGTTCTTC. This encodes CASSPRRGEQFF.

A word on this clone: A read error may explain this, as a much larger clone is one base away. Within the sample, other DNA sequences also encode this same CDR3. The V and J genes are TRBV5-1 and TRBJ2-6; weak D call: TRBD2 (5 bases). The V and J ends lost 0 bases and 2 bases respectively, with 6 bases between them. CDR3 length: 15 amino acids. Germline lookup yields CDR1 SGHRS and CDR2 YFSETQ. The DNA for the CDR3 is TGCGCCAGCAGCTTGGGGGGAGCTGGGGCCAACGTCCTGACTTTC. This encodes CASSLGGAGANVLTF. Drawing the rest from reference TRBV5-1 and TRBJ2-6, the complete variable domain is KAGVTQTPRYLIKTRGQQVTLSCSPISGHRSVSWYQQTPGQGLQFLFEYFSETQRNKGNFPGRFSGRQFSNSRSEMNVSTLELGDSALYLCASSLGGAGANVLTFGAGSRLTVL.

The rearrangement joins TRBV29-1 to TRBJ1-2; 11 bases fit TRBD1. CDR3 length: 13 amino acids. Germline V gene data show CDR1 as SQVTM and CDR2 as ANQGSEA. With V trimmed by 6 bases and J by 4 bases, 4 bases remained unmatched. The CDR3, as DNA: TGCAGCGTGCGGACAGGGGGCGCCTATGGCTACACCTTC. Residues: CSVRTGGAYGYTF. Complete variable domain (other parts from reference TRBV29-1 and TRBJ1-2): SAVISQKPSRDICQRGTSLTIQCQVDSQVTMMFWYRQQPGQSLTLIATANQGSEATYESGFVIDKFPISRPNLTFSTLTVSNMSPEDSSIYLCSVRTGGAYGYTFGSGTRLTVV.

The chain uses TRBV2 and TRBJ1-1, with TRBD1 identical over 9 bases. The CDR3 is made up of 13 amino acids. V shed 6 bases, J shed 4 bases, and the junction held 3 bases outside the gene matches. Germline loops: CDR1 SNHLY, CDR2 FYNNEI. CDR3 sequence reads: CASSSTGGTEAFF. The CDR3 DNA reads as TGTGCCAGCAGCTCGACAGGGGGCACTGAAGCTTTCTTT.

Points on this clone: One junction end does not reproduce the germline sequence, and a read error may be involved. The chain uses TRBV7-9 and TRBJ2-5, with 7 positions matching TRBD1. Germline V gene lookup returns CDR1 SEHNR and CDR2 FQNEAQ (reference sequence). This CDR3 has 16 residues. This chain's CDR3 is CVSSPLGSGGEETQYF. CDR3 coding DNA: TGTGTCAGCAGCCCCCTGGGGTCAGGGGGTGAAGAGACCCAGTACTTC.

J is TRBJ2-2 and V is TRBV5-4; TRBD2 matches at 15 bases. The V gene end was trimmed by 3 bases and the J gene end by 5 bases; junction bases not matched to a gene: 8. Per the germline V gene, CDR1 is SGHNT and CDR2 is YYREEE (reference sequence). CDR3 length: 18 amino acids. CDR3 sequence (DNA): TGTGCCAGCAGCTCGTGGGGACTAGCGGGAGGTGGGACCGGGGAGCTGTTTTTT. Its protein is CASSSWGLAGGGTGELFF.

Remarks on this clone: This sequence is one base from a far larger clone and is likely a read error. Other DNA sequences from this sample encode an identical CDR3 as well. The chain couples TRBV6-5 to TRBJ2-7; 9 nucleotides match TRBD2. The germline CDR1 and CDR2 sequences are MNHEY and SVGAGI. CDR3 size: 15 residues. This CDR3 reads CASNPAGGLTYEQYF. The CDR3 DNA sequence: TGCGCCAGCAATCCAGCGGGAGGACTGACATACGAGCAGTACTTC.

This clone turned up a few times. The chain joins TRBV5-1 to TRBJ2-7, with 7 bases fitting TRBD1. Germline V lookup: CDR1 SGHRS, CDR2 YFSETQ. This CDR3 is 15 amino acids long. V shed 0 bases, J shed 4 bases, and the junction held 7 bases outside the gene matches. The CDR3 here is CASSLAESGQYEQYF. CDR3 nucleotides: TGCGCCAGCAGCTTGGCCGAATCGGGACAGTACGAGCAGTACTTC.